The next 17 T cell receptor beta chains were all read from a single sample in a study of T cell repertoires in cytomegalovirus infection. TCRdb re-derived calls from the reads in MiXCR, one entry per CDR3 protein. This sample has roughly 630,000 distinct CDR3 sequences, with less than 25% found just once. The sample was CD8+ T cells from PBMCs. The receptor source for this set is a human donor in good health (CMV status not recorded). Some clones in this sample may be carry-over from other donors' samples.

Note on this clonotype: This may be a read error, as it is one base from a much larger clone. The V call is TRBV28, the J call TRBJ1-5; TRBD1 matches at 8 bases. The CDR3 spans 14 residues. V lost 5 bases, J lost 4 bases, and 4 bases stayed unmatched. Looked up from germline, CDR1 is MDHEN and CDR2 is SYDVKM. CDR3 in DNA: TGTGCCAGCAGTCGGACAGGGTGGAATCAGCCCCAGCATTTT. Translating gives CASSRTGWNQPQHF.

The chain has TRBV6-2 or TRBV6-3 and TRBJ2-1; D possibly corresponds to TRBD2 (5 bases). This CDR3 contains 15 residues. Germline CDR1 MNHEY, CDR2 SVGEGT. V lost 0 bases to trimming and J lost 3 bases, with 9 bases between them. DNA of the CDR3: TGTGCCAGCAGTTACTCGCAGCGGCACTACAATGAGCAGTTCTTC. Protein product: CASSYSQRHYNEQFF.

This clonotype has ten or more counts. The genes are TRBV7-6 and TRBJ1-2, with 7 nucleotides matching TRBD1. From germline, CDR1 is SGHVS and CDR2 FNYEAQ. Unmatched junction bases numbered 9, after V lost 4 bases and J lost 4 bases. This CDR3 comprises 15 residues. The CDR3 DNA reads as TGTGCCAGCAGCTCCCAGATGGACAGGCCCTATGGCTACACCTTC. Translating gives CASSSQMDRPYGYTF.

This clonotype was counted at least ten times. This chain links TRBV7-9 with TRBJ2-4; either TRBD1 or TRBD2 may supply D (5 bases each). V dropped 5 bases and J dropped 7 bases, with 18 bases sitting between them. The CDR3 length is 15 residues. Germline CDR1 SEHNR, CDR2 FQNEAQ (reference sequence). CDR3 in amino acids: CASSRRGGRDNIQYF. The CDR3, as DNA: TGTGCCAGCAGCCGACGCGGAGGCAGGGATAACATTCAGTACTTC.

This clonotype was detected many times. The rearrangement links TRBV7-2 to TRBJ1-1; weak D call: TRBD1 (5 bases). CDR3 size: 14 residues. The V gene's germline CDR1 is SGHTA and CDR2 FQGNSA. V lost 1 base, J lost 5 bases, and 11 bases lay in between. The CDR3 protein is CASSLERGGTEAFF. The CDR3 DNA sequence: TGTGCCAGCAGCTTAGAACGGGGGGGAACTGAAGCTTTCTTT.

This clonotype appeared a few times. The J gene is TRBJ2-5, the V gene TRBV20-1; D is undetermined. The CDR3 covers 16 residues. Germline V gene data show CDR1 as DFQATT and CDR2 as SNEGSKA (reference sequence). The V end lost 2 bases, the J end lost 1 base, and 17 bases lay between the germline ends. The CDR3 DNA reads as TGCAGTGCTAGAAAGAGCCCAGAGACCGTCCAAGAGACCCAGTACTTC. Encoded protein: CSARKSPETVQETQYF.

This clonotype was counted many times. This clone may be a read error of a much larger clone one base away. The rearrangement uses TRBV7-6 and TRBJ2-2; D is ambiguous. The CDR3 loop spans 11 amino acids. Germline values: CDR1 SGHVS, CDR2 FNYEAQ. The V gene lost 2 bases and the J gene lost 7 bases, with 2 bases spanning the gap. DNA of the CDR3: TGTGCCAGCAGCTTAATCGGGGAGCTGTTTTTT. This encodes CASSLIGELFF.

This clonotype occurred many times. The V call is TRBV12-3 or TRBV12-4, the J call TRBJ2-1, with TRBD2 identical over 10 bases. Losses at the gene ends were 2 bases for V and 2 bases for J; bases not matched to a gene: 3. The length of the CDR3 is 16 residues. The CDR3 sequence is CASSLTSGEAYNEQFF. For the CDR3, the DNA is TGTGCCAGCAGTTTAACTAGCGGGGAGGCCTACAATGAGCAGTTCTTC.

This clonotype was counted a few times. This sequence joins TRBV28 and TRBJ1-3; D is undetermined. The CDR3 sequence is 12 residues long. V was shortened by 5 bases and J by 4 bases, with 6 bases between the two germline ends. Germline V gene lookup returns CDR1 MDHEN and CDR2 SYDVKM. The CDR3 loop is CASSPEGNTIYF. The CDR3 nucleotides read TGTGCCAGCAGTCCCGAAGGAAACACCATATATTTT.

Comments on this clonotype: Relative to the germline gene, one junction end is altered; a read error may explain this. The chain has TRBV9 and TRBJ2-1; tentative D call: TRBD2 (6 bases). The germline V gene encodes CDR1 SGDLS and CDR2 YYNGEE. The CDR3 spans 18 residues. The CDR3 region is CVSSPTHGGFSSYNEQFF. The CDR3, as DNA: TGTGTCAGCAGCCCAACCCATGGGGGGTTTAGCTCCTACAATGAGCAGTTCTTC.

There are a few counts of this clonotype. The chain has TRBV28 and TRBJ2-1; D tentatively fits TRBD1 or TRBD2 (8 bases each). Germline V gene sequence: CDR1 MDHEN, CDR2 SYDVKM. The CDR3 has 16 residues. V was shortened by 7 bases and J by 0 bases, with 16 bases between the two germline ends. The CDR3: CASIAGQASSYNEQFF. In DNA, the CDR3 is TGTGCCAGCATAGCGGGACAGGCTAGCTCCTACAATGAGCAGTTCTTC.

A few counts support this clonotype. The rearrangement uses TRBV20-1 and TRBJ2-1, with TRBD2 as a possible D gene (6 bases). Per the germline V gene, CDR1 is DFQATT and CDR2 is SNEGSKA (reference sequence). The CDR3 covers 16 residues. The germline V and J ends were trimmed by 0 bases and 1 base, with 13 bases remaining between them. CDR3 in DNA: TGCAGTGCTAGAGAGGCGGGGTACGGGTCCTACAATGAGCAGTTCTTC. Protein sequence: CSAREAGYGSYNEQFF.

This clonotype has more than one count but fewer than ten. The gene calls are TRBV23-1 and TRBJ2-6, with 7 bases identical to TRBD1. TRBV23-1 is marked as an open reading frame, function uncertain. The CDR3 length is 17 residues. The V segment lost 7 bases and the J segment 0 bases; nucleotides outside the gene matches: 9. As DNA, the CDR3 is TGCGCCAGCAAGGGCAGGGGGAACCTCTCTGGGGCCAACGTCCTGACTTTC. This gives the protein CASKGRGNLSGANVLTF.

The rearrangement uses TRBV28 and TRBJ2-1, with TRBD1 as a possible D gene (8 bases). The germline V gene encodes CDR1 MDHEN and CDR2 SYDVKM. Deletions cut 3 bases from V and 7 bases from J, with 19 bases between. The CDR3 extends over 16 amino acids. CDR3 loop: CASSFVQGEGWNEQFF. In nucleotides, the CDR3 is TGTGCCAGCAGTTTTGTACAGGGGGAGGGATGGAATGAGCAGTTCTTC.

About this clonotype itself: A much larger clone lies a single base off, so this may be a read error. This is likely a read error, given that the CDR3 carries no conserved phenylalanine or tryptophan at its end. CDR3 nucleotide sequence: TGTGCCAGCAGCTTAGGGACAGGGGGTTCACCCCTCCACTGT. It is translated as CASSLGTGGSPLHC. V and J are TRBV7-6 and TRBJ1-6; TRBD1 matches at 10 bases. Trimming removed 1 base from V and 9 bases from J; junction bases left unmatched: 0. Germline CDR1 is SGHVS and CDR2 is FNYEAQ. The CDR3 is 14 residues long.

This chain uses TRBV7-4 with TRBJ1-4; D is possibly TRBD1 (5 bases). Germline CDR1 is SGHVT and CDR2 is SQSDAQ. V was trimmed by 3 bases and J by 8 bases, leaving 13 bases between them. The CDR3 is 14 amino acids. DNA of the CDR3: TGTGCCAGCAGCTTTACGGGGGTCGAGGAAAAACTGTTTTTT. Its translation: CASSFTGVEEKLFF.

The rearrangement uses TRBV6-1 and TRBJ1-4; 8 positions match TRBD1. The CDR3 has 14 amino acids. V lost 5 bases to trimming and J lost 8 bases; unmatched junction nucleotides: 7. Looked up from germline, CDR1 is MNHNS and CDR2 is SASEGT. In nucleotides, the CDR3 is TGTGCCAGCAGTCTCCGGACAGGGTGGGAAAAACTGTTTTTT. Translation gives CASSLRTGWEKLFF.